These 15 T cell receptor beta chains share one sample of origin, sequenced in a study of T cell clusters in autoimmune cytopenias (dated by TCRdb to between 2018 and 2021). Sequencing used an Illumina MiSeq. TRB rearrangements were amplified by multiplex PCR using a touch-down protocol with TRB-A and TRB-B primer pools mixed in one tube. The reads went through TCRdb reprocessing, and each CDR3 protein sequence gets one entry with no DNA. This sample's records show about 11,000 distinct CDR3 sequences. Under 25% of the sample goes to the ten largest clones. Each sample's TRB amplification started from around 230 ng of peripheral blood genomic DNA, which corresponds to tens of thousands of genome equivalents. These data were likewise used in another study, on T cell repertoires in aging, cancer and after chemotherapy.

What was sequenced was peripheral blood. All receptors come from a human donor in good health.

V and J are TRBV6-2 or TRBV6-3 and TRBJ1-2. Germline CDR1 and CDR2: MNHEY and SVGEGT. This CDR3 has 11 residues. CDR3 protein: CASSFLYGYTF.

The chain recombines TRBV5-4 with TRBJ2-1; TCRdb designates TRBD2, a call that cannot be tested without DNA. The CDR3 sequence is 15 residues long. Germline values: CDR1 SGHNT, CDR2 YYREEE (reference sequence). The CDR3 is CASSFSGGSYNEQFF.

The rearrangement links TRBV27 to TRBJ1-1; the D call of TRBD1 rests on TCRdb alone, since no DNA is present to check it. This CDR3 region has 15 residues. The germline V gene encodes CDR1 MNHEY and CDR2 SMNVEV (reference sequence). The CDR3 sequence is CASSSAGTGGRGAFF.

The CDR3 reads CASSYRGQGASSPLHF. The rearrangement joins TRBV6-5 to TRBJ1-6; TCRdb indicates TRBD1, and absent DNA this call remains unverified. This CDR3 is built from 16 residues. Germline V gene sequence: CDR1 MNHEY, CDR2 SVGAGI.

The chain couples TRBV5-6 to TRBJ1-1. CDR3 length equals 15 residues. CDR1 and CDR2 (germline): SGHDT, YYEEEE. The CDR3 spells CASSFTTVMNTEAFF.

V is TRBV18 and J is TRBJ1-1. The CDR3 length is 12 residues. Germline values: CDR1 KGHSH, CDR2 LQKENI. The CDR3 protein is CASSPGLGEAFF. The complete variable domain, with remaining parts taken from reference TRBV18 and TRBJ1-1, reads NAGVMQNPRHLVRRRGQEARLRCSPMKGHSHVYWYRQLPEEGLKFMVYLQKENIIDESGMPKERFSAEFPKEGPSILRIQQVVRGDSAAYFCASSPGLGEAFFGQGTRLTVV.

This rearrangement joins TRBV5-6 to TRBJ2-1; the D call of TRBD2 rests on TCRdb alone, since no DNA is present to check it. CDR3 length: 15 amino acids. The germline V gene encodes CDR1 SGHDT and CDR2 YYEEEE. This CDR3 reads CASSLSGGAYNEQFF.

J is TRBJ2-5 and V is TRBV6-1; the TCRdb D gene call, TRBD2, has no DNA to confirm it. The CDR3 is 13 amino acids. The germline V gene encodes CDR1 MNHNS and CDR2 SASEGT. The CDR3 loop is CASSRDSGETQYF.

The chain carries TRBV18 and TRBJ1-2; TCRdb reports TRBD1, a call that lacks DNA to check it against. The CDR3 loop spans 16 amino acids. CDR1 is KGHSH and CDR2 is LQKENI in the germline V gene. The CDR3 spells CASSPQTGMPVYGYTF.

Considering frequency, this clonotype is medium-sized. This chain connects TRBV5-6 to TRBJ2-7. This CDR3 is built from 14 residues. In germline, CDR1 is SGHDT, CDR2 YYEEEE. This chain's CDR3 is CASSQGPRAHEQYF.

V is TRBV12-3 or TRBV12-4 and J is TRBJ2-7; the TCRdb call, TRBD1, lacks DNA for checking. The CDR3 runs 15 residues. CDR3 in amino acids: CASRLRDRGPYEQYF.

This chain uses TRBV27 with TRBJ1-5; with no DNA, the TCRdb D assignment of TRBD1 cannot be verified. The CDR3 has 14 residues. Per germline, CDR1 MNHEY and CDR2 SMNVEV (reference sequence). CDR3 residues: CASSLMRGGQPQHF.

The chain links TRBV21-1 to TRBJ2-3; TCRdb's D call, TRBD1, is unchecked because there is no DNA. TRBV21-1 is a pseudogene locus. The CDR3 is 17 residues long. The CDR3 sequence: CASSKCYRTEGTDTQYF.

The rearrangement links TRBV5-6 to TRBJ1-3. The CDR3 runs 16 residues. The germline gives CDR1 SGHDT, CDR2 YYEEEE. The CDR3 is CASSLVYGLDGNTIYF.

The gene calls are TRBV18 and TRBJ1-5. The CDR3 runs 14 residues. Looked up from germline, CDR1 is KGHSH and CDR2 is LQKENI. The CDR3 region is CASSPGVGEQPQHF.